These T cell receptor beta chains were read from a single sample in a study of shared clonotypes between healthy human individuals. Repertoires were generated with immunoSEQ multiplex PCR, while TCRdb's copy carries only in-frame clones and drops some. The table includes roughly 500,000 clones, around 79% detected once. The sequencing sample was made of PBMCs. Receptors were obtained from a woman aged 35 to 49 in good health. Some clones in this sample may be carry-over from other donors' samples. Each CDR3 is given with its conserved first and last residue. Each record gives: CDR3 DNA, CDR3 protein, J gene, V gene, clone size, D gene. D genes are given only for firm matches. The size field is filled for only some rows; it gives once, few, many or a size class.

CDR3nt: TGTGCCAGCTCACCACAGGCCTACGAGCAGTACTTC
CDR3aa: CASSPQAYEQYF
j_gene: TRBJ2-7
v_gene: TRBV18
abundance: .
d_gene: .

CDR3nt: TGTGCCAGCAACTTGGGACTGAACACCGGGGAGCTGTTTTTT
CDR3aa: CASNLGLNTGELFF
j_gene: TRBJ2-2
v_gene: TRBV7-3
abundance: .
d_gene: .

CDR3nt: TGCGCCAGCAGCCAAGATGCTCTGGGACTAGTCTACGAGCAGTACTTC
CDR3aa: CASSQDALGLVYEQYF
j_gene: TRBJ2-7
v_gene: TRBV4-1
abundance: once
d_gene: TRBD2

CDR3nt: TGTGCCAGCAGAACGGGATATGGGGAGACCCAGTACTTC
CDR3aa: CASRTGYGETQYF
j_gene: TRBJ2-5
v_gene: TRBV2
abundance: .
d_gene: .

CDR3nt: TGTGCCTTAGACGTGGGGGAGGGCCCCAATGAGCAGTTCTTC
CDR3aa: CALDVGEGPNEQFF
j_gene: TRBJ2-1
v_gene: TRBV5-3
abundance: .
d_gene: TRBD2

CDR3nt: TGCGCCAGCAGCCAAGAGGTGATAGCGGGAGGTGGCGGGGAGCTGTTTTTT
CDR3aa: CASSQEVIAGGGGELFF
j_gene: TRBJ2-2
v_gene: TRBV4-1
abundance: .
d_gene: TRBD2

CDR3nt: TGCGCCAGCAGCTTCTCGACCGGGGAGCTGTTTTTT
CDR3aa: CASSFSTGELFF
j_gene: TRBJ2-2
v_gene: TRBV5-1
abundance: .
d_gene: .

CDR3nt: TGTGCCAGCAGCGCACCTAGCGGGGTTAGCACAGATACGCAGTATTTT
CDR3aa: CASSAPSGVSTDTQYF
j_gene: TRBJ2-3
v_gene: TRBV5-5
abundance: .
d_gene: TRBD2

CDR3nt: TGTGCCAGCAGTTACTCGACGGGGGACACTGAAGCTTTCTTT
CDR3aa: CASSYSTGDTEAFF
j_gene: TRBJ1-1
v_gene: TRBV6-5
abundance: .
d_gene: .

CDR3nt: TGTGCCAGCAGCGCAGGGGCCGCCAATGAAAAACTGTTTTTT
CDR3aa: CASSAGAANEKLFF
j_gene: TRBJ1-4
v_gene: TRBV9
abundance: .
d_gene: .

CDR3nt: TGTGCCTGGCGAATTGTGGCGGGAGGGCCGACAGATACGCAGTATTTT
CDR3aa: CAWRIVAGGPTDTQYF
j_gene: TRBJ2-3
v_gene: TRBV30
abundance: .
d_gene: TRBD2

CDR3nt: TGTGCCAGCACTCGGACAGAGTACGAGCAGTACTTC
CDR3aa: CASTRTEYEQYF
j_gene: TRBJ2-7
v_gene: TRBV25-1
abundance: .
d_gene: .

CDR3nt: TGTGCCAGCAGTCCTACCCCGGGGAACTACGAGCAGTACTTC
CDR3aa: CASSPTPGNYEQYF
j_gene: TRBJ2-7
v_gene: TRBV28
abundance: .
d_gene: .

CDR3nt: TGCGCCAGCAGCATCTACCGGGACAGGGACTACGAGCAGTACTTC
CDR3aa: CASSIYRDRDYEQYF
j_gene: TRBJ2-7
v_gene: TRBV5-1
abundance: .
d_gene: TRBD1

CDR3nt: TGTGCCAGCAGCTTATATCGTGCAGGGGGCTATGGAGATACGCAGTATTTT
CDR3aa: CASSLYRAGGYGDTQYF
j_gene: TRBJ2-3
v_gene: TRBV7-2
abundance: once
d_gene: TRBD1

CDR3nt: TGTGCCAGCAGCCTTGTGGGGGGCTACGAGCAGTACTTC
CDR3aa: CASSLVGGYEQYF
j_gene: TRBJ2-7
v_gene: TRBV6-6
abundance: many
d_gene: .

CDR3nt: TGTGCTAGCAGCTTGACTAGGTTCCACGAGCAGTACTTC
CDR3aa: CASSLTRFHEQYF
j_gene: TRBJ2-7
v_gene: TRBV7-7
abundance: .
d_gene: .

CDR3nt: TGTGCCAGCAGCCGCCGACAGGGAACCTACGAGCAGTACTTC
CDR3aa: CASSRRQGTYEQYF
j_gene: TRBJ2-7
v_gene: TRBV11-2
abundance: .
d_gene: TRBD1

CDR3nt: TGTGCCAGCAGCAGTGGAGACAGGGTAGGGTATGGCTACACCTTC
CDR3aa: CASSSGDRVGYGYTF
j_gene: TRBJ1-2
v_gene: TRBV11-1
abundance: .
d_gene: TRBD1

CDR3nt: TGCGCCAGCAGCCAAACAGGGACAGCGAATGAAAAACTGTTTTTT
CDR3aa: CASSQTGTANEKLFF
j_gene: TRBJ1-4
v_gene: TRBV4-1
abundance: .
d_gene: TRBD1

CDR3nt: TGCGCCAGCCGACTAGCGGGAGGGCAAAACATTCAGTACTTC
CDR3aa: CASRLAGGQNIQYF
j_gene: TRBJ2-4
v_gene: TRBV10-2
abundance: once
d_gene: TRBD2

CDR3nt: TGTGCCAGCAGTTGGGGGGACTATGGCTACACCTTC
CDR3aa: CASSWGDYGYTF
j_gene: TRBJ1-2
v_gene: TRBV2
abundance: .
d_gene: .